The T cell receptor beta chain under discussion was sequenced for a study of shared clonotypes between healthy human individuals. Study summary: Per donor, CD8 memory used one plate, CD8 naive used two, CD4 memory used three and CD4 naive used three.

This clone has a single count. The antigen remains unidentified. HIV-negative, healthy adults without recent acute infections or vaccinations were the donors. Sequencing was performed with immunoSEQ multiplex PCR; in TCRdb, only in-frame clones are kept and a portion is missing. The table has over a million clones, approximately 80% seen once. J lost 15 bases, V lost 6 bases, and 8 bases had no gene match. The CDR3 sequence is 13 residues long. Germline assignment: CDR1 KGHSH and CDR2 LQKENI. General study points: Naive subsets usually exceeded memory subsets in estimated richness.

The TCR was taken from a man in his late teens or twenties in good health. Some clones in this sample may be carry-over from other donors' samples. The chain uses TRBV18 and TRBJ2-1; 13 nucleotides align to TRBD2. The sequencing input was memory CD4+ T cells from PBMCs. Subset denoted: CD45RA-negative fraction. The CDR3 region is CASSPGTSGTRFF. CDR3 coding DNA: TGTGCCAGCTCGCCCGGGACTAGCGGGACTCGGTTCTTC.